This paragraph reports one T cell receptor beta chain. Germline V CDR1 and CDR2: MNHEY, SVGAGI. This CDR3 region has 15 residues. The V gene end was trimmed by 3 bases and the J gene end by 7 bases; junction bases not matched to a gene: 11. The entry originates in a study of T cells in Graves' hyperthyroidism and ophthalmopathy. TCR beta CDR3 regions were amplified from RNA transcripts. An initial round of RT-PCR targeting the TCR CDR3 relied on the HTBI primer set. TCRdb re-called the multiplex PCR reads through MiXCR, storing one row per CDR3 protein. The data contain around 380,000 distinct CDR3 sequences, approximately 12% of them seen just once; the ten biggest clones take up around 20%. Uncontrolled infections, other autoimmune diseases, pregnancy or lactation led to exclusion of patients. Diagnoses used clinical symptoms, serum thyroxine and TRAb, thyroid ultrasound and orbital computed tomography. A sample of blood taken at first hyperthyroidism diagnosis preceded any ophthalmopathy symptoms. Cells are PBMCs isolated from 10 ml of fresh blood.

This clonotype was obtained from a man aged 30-40 years with Graves' hyperthyroidism that later progressed to Graves' ophthalmopathy. Material for sequencing was blood. The chain has TRBV6-5 and TRBJ1-1, with TRBD1 identical over 7 bases. CDR3 bases: TGTGCCAGCAGTTATTTTGGCAGGGGGATGGTTGAAGCTTTCTTT. It codes for CASSYFGRGMVEAFF.